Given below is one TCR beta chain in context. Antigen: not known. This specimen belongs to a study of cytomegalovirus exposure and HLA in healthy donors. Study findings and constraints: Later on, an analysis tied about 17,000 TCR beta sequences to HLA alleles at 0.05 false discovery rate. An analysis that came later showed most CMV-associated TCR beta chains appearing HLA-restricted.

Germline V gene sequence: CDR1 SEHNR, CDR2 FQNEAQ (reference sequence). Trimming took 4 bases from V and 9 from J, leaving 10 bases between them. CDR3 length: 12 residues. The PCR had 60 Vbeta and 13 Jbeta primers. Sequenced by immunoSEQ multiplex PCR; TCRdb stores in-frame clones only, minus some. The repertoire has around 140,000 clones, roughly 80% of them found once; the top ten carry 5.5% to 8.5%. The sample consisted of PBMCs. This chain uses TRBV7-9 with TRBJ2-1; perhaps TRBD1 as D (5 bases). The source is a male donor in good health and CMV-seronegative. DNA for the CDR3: TGTGCCAGCAGCTCCCGAAGGGGTGAGCAGTTCTTC. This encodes CASSSRRGEQFF.